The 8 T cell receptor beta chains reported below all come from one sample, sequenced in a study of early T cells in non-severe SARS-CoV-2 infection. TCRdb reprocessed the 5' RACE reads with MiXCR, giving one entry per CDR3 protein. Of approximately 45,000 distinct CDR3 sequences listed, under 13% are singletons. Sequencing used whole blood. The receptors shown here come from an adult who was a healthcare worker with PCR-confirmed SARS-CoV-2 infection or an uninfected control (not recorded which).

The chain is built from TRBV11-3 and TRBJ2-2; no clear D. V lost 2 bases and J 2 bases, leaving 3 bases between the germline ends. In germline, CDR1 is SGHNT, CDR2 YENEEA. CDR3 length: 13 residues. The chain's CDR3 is CASSLLNTGELFF. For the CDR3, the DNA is TGTGCCAGCAGCTTACTTAACACCGGGGAGCTGTTTTTT.

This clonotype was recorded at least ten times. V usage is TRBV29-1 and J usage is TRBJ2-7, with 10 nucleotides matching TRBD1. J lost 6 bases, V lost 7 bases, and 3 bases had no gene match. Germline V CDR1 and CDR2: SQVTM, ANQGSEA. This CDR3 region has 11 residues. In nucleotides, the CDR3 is TGCAGCGCCCGGGACAGGGGCGAGCAGTACTTC. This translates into CSARDRGEQYF.

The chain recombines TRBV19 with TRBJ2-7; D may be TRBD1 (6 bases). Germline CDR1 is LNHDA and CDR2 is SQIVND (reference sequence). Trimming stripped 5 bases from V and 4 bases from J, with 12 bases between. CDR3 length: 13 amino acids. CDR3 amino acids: CASSPAGVYEQYF. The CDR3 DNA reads TGTGCCAGTAGTCCCGCAGGGGTGTACGAGCAGTACTTC.

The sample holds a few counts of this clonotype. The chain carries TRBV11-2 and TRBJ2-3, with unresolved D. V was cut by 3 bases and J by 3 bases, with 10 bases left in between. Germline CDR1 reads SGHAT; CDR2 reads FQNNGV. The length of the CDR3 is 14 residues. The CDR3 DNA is TGTGCCAGCAGCTTGGGCAAATGGACAGATACGCAGTATTTT. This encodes CASSLGKWTDTQYF. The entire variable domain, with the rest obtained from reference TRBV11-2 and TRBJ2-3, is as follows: EAGVAQSPRYKIIEKRQSVAFWCNPISGHATLYWYQQILGQGPKLLIQFQNNGVVDDSQLPKDRFSAERLKGVDSTLKIQPAKLEDSAVYLCASSLGKWTDTQYFGPGTRLTVL.

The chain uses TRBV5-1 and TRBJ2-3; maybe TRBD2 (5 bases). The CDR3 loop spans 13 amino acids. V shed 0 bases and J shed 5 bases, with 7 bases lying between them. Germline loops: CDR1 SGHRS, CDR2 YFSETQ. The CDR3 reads CASSLDGVDTQYF. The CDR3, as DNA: TGCGCCAGCAGCTTGGACGGGGTAGATACGCAGTATTTT.

CDR3 protein: CASSKGNSNQPQHF. DNA of the CDR3: TGTGCCAGCAGTAAAGGGAATAGCAATCAGCCCCAGCATTTT. The chain is built from TRBV7-2 and TRBJ1-5; D unresolved. Germline assignment: CDR1 SGHTA and CDR2 FQGNSA. The CDR3 covers 14 residues. Trimming removed 6 bases at V and 0 bases at J, with 9 bases between.

CDR3 protein: CAWSAYRVGELFF. The CDR3 DNA is TGTGCCTGGAGTGCTTACAGGGTCGGGGAGCTGTTTTTT. The rearrangement uses TRBV30 and TRBJ2-2; perhaps TRBD1 as D (6 bases). This CDR3 has 13 residues. V lost 1 base and J lost 7, with 10 bases in between. CDR1 and CDR2 from the germline V gene are GTSNPN and SVGIG (reference sequence).

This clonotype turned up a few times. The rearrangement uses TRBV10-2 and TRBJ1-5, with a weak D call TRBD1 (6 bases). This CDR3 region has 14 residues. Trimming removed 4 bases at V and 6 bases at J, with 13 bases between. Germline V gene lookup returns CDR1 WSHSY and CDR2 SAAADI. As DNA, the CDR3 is TGCGCCAGCAGTGCCCCTGGGGGCGGTCAGCCCCAGCATTTT. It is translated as CASSAPGGGQPQHF.